This passage covers 18 T cell receptor beta chains from one sample sequenced in a study of T cell responses to AZD1222 COVID-19 vaccine. Method: immunoSEQ multiplex PCR; TCRdb's copy keeps in-frame clones and lacks some. The data hold approximately 180,000 clones, with around 89% observed a single time. This material consisted of peripheral blood, taken 28 days after the second AZD1222 dose. Receptors were obtained from an adult who received the AZD1222 COVID-19 vaccine.

The chain recombines TRBV24-1 with TRBJ2-2; TRBD1 agrees at 11 bases. Germline-derived CDR1 and CDR2 are KGHDR and SFDVKD. Trimming at V came to 4 bases and at J to 2 bases, leaving 2 bases not matched to a gene. The CDR3 covers 16 residues. DNA of the CDR3: TGTGCCACCAGTGACCGGACAGGGGGCAACACCGGGGAGCTGTTTTTT. It is translated as CATSDRTGGNTGELFF.

The V gene is TRBV30, the J gene TRBJ1-6, with 7 bases matching TRBD1. The ends lost 7 bases at V and 6 bases at J; junction bases unmatched: 9. CDR1 is GTSNPN, CDR2 SVGIG, per germline (reference sequence). The CDR3 contains 14 residues. CDR3 coding DNA: TGTGCCTTCGACAGGGTTTTTGGTAATTCACCCCTCCACTTT. Residues: CAFDRVFGNSPLHF.

The chain carries TRBV19 and TRBJ1-5; TRBD1 aligns across 7 bases. J lost 2 bases, V lost 7 bases, and 11 bases had no gene match. This CDR3 region has 16 residues. Germline loops: CDR1 LNHDA, CDR2 SQIVND (reference sequence). The CDR3 nucleotides read TGTGCCAGTACCGCCACTTCAGGGGGTGGCAATCAGCCCCAGCATTTT. Its protein product is CASTATSGGGNQPQHF.

The chain uses TRBV19 and TRBJ2-1; D is ambiguous. The CDR3 loop spans 15 amino acids. The V end lost 3 bases, the J end lost 0 bases, and 9 bases lay between the germline ends. Per the germline V gene, CDR1 is LNHDA and CDR2 is SQIVND (reference sequence). The CDR3 DNA sequence: TGTGCCAGTAGTATCACCCTTCTCTCCTACAATGAGCAGTTCTTC. Translating it yields CASSITLLSYNEQFF. The variable domain in full, completed from reference TRBV19 and TRBJ2-1, reads DGGITQSPKYLFRKEGQNVTLSCEQNLNHDAMYWYRQDPGQGLRLIYYSQIVNDFQKGDIAEGYSVSREKKESFPLTVTSAQKNPTAFYLCASSITLLSYNEQFFGPGTRLTVL.

The J gene is TRBJ1-5, the V gene TRBV7-8; tentatively, D is TRBD1 (5 bases). The germline CDR1 and CDR2 sequences are SGHVS and FQNEAQ. V lost 5 bases, J lost 5 bases, and 22 bases lay in between. The CDR3 covers 17 residues. For the CDR3, the DNA is TGTGCCAGCAGCCCCAGAGGCGGGCGCGGGGGGGATCAGCCCCAGCATTTT. Encoded protein: CASSPRGGRGGDQPQHF.

This chain links TRBV4-3 with TRBJ2-2; 11 bases fit TRBD2. CDR3 length: 14 amino acids. V was pared by 8 bases and J by 6 bases, with 5 bases of the junction left unmatched. The germline CDR1 and CDR2 sequences are LGHNA and YSLEER. This CDR3 is CASSFSGRAGELFF. The CDR3 DNA follows: TGCGCCAGCTCTTTTAGCGGGAGGGCCGGGGAGCTGTTTTTT.

The J gene is TRBJ1-3, the V gene TRBV4-2, with TRBD1 as a possible D gene (6 bases). This CDR3 comprises 16 residues. V gave up 2 bases and J gave up 1 base, with 12 bases separating them. Looked up from germline, CDR1 is LGHNA and CDR2 is YNFKEQ. Here the CDR3 reads CASSQRHRESGNTIYF. CDR3 in DNA: TGTGCCAGCAGCCAAAGGCACAGGGAGTCTGGAAACACCATATATTTT.

The chain joins TRBV7-2 to TRBJ1-3, with D perhaps matching TRBD1 (5 bases). V was trimmed by 5 bases and J by 0 bases, leaving 11 bases between them. The CDR3 totals 15 residues. Germline values: CDR1 SGHTA, CDR2 FQGNSA. The CDR3 region is CASSPGRISGNTIYF. The CDR3 DNA is TGTGCCAGCAGCCCGGGACGGATCTCTGGAAACACCATATATTTT. The variable domain in full, with the rest retrieved from reference TRBV7-2 and TRBJ1-3, is GAGVSQSPSNKVTEKGKDVELRCDPISGHTALYWYRQSLGQGLEFLIYFQGNSAPDKSGLPSDRFSAERTGGSVSTLTIQRTQQEDSAVYLCASSPGRISGNTIYFGEGSWLTVV.

CDR3 region: CASTAGGGQPQHF. Written as DNA, the CDR3 is TGTGCCAGTACCGCCGGGGGGGGTCAGCCCCAGCATTTT. The chain is built from TRBV19 and TRBJ1-5; TRBD1 is a possible D gene (5 bases). Trimming stripped 7 bases from V and 6 bases from J, with 13 bases between. The CDR3 has 13 amino acids. CDR1 LNHDA and CDR2 SQIVND come from the germline V gene (reference sequence).

This chain connects TRBV7-3 to TRBJ2-3; 7 nucleotides line up with TRBD1. CDR1 is SGHTA, CDR2 FQGTGA, per germline. This CDR3 comprises 14 residues. J lost 1 base, V lost 6 bases, and 4 bases had no gene match. The chain's CDR3 is CASSRTGGTDTQYF. CDR3 DNA: TGTGCCAGCAGTCGGACAGGCGGCACAGATACGCAGTATTTT.

The V and J genes are TRBV19 and TRBJ2-7; 12 bases are shared with TRBD2. Germline V gene lookup returns CDR1 LNHDA and CDR2 SQIVND (reference sequence). This CDR3 comprises 17 residues. V gave up 3 bases and J gave up 5 bases; unmatched junction bases: 11. The CDR3 spells CASSIQSGLAGSDEQYF. The CDR3 DNA follows: TGTGCCAGTAGTATTCAATCTGGACTAGCGGGATCCGACGAGCAGTACTTC.

The CDR3 DNA reads TGTGCCAGCAGTCAGAGGACAGGGGCTCAGTACGAGCAGTACTTC. This sequence encodes CASSQRTGAQYEQYF. The rearrangement uses TRBV28 and TRBJ2-7; 9 bases are a match to TRBD1. The junction had 9 bases not matched to a gene; V was cut back by 5 bases and J by 4 bases. Germline-derived CDR1 and CDR2 are MDHEN and SYDVKM. The CDR3 runs to 15 residues.

The DNA of the CDR3 is TGCAGTGCTAGTACTAGCCCGGGGTACGAGCAGTACTTC. It is translated as CSASTSPGYEQYF. The chain uses TRBV20-1 and TRBJ2-7; D is possibly TRBD2 (6 bases). Trimming pared 3 bases from V and 4 bases from J, leaving 13 bases between. The germline gives CDR1 DFQATT, CDR2 SNEGSKA (reference sequence). This CDR3 comprises 13 residues.

V is TRBV6-2 or TRBV6-3 and J is TRBJ1-6; D is ambiguous. The CDR3 covers 15 residues. CDR1 and CDR2 from the germline V gene are MNHEY and SVGEGT. V lost 5 bases and J lost 7, with 15 bases in between. The CDR3 region is CASSHGPRGNSPLHF. The CDR3 DNA reads as TGTGCCAGCAGTCATGGGCCTCGCGGGAATTCACCCCTCCACTTT.

This clone appeared a single time. The rearrangement joins TRBV6-5 to TRBJ1-1, with a tentative D call TRBD1 (6 bases). This CDR3 contains 16 residues. Looked up from germline, CDR1 is MNHEY and CDR2 is SVGAGI. V lost 4 bases and J lost 1, with 16 bases in between. The CDR3 region has the DNA TGTGCCAGCAGTTCCCTTGGGGGGCTGGGGAACACTGAAGCTTTCTTT. Translating gives CASSSLGGLGNTEAFF.

The rearrangement uses TRBV4-3 and TRBJ1-2; D not resolved. The CDR3 is 14 amino acids. V lost 0 bases and J 5 bases, leaving 10 bases between the germline ends. Per germline, CDR1 LGHNA and CDR2 YSLEER. CDR3 nucleotide sequence: TGCGCCAGCAGCCAAGATCAGGCGGCGTATGGCTACACCTTC. It is translated as CASSQDQAAYGYTF.

This chain links TRBV5-1 with TRBJ2-2; D ambiguous. The V end was cut by 7 bases, the J end by 4 bases, with 11 bases between. The germline gives CDR1 SGHRS, CDR2 YFSETQ. The CDR3 totals 13 residues. The CDR3 spells CASSLGPTGELFF. Written as DNA, the CDR3 is TGCGCCAGCTCCCTAGGCCCCACCGGGGAGCTGTTTTTT. Based on the CDR3 plus reference TRBV5-1 and TRBJ2-2, the full variable domain is KAGVTQTPRYLIKTRGQQVTLSCSPISGHRSVSWYQQTPGQGLQFLFEYFSETQRNKGNFPGRFSGRQFSNSRSEMNVSTLELGDSALYLCASSLGPTGELFFGEGSRLTVL.

The genes are TRBV19 and TRBJ1-2, with D perhaps matching TRBD1 (5 bases). V was cut by 8 bases and J by 2 bases, with 18 bases left in between. The CDR3 has 15 residues. Per germline, CDR1 LNHDA and CDR2 SQIVND (reference sequence). The CDR3 nucleotides read TGTGCCAGTCGTTATGGGGAGGGACGGAACTATGGCTACACCTTC. Amino acids: CASRYGEGRNYGYTF.